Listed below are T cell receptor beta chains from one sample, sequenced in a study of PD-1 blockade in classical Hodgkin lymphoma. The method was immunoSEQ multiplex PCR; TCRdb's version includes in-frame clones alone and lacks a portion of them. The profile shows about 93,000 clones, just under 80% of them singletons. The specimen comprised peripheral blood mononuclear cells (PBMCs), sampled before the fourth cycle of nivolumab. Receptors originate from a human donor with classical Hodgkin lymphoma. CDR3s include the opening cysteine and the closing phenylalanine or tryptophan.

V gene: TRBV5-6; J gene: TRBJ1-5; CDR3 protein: CASSLRGFGQPQHF
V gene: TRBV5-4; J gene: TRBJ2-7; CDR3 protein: CASSVQGAKDEQYF
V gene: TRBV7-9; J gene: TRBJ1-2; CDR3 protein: CASSLTGGGYTF
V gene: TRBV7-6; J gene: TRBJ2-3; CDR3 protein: CASSSGQVTDTQYF
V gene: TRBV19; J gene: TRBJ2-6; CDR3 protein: CASSITGFSGANVLTF
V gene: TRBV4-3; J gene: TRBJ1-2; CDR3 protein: CASSQTRDSVYGYTF
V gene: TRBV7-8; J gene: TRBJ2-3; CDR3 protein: CASSPDRVTDTQYF
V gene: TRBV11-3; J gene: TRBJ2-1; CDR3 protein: CASSLDPALEQFF
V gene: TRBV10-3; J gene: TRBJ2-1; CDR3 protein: CAISGGQGQFF
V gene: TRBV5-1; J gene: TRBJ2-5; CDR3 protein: CASSFRDSRQETQYF
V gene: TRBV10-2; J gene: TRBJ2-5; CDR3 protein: CASSEGTLQETQYF
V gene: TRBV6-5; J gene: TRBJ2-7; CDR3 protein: CASSYSLAGLTYEQYF
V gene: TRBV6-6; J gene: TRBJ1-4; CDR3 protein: CASSYLRLGNNEKLFF
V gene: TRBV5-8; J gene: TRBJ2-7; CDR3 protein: CASRLTGVLSYEQYF
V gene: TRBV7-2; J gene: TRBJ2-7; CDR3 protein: CASSQFLQEAEQYF
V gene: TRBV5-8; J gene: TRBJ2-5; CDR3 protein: CASSHLRGGETQYF
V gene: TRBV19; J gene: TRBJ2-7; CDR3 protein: CASSSSGTGSYEQYF
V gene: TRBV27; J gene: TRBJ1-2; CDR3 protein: CASSLVEPGNYGYTF
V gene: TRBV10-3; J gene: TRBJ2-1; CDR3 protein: CAISESTSINEQFF
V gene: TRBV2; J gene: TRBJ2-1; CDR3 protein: CASSLGQSLSYNEQFF
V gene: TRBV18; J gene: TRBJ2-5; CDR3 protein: CASSDPQGKETQYF
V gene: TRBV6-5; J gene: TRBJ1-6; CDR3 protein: CASSYSTGGGSPLHF
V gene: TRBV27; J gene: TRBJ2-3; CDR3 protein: CASSSPRLAGGSTDTQYF
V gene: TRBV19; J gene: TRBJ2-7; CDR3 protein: CASSTMPGYEQYF
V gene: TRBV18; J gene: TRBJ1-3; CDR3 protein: CASSPTVLNSGNTIYF
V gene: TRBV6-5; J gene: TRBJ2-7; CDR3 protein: CASSAAGVMDEQYF
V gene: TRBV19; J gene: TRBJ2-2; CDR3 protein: CASSKVAAGTGELFF
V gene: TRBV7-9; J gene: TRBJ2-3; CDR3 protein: CASSPQGAPTDTQYF
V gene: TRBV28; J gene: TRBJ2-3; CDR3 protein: CASTAETDTQYF
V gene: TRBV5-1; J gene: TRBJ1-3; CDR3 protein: CASRLGTGNTIYF
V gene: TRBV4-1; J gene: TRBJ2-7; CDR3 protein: CASSQLVAGQLAYEQYF
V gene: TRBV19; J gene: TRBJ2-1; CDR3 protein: CASLRAGASSYNEQFF
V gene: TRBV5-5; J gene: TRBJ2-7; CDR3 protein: CASRVREPYEQYF
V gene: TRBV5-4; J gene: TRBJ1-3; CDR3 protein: CASSNYRAGNTIYF
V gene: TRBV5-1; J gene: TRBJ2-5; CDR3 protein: CASSTGPARETQYF
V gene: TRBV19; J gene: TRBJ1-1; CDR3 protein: CASSIRVGGATTEAFF
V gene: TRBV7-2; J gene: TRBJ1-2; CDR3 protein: CASSSIPNYGYTF
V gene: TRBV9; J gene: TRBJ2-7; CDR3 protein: CASSFQGMDEQYF
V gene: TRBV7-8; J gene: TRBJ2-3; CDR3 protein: CASSLAGPDTQYF
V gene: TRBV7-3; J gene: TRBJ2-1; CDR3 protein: CASSATLGREQFF
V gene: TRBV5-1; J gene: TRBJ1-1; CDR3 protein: CASSPGTAMGVMGAFF
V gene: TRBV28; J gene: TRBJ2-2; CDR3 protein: CASSQAAGGQPGELFF
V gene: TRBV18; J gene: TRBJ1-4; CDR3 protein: CASSPQGGDEKLFF
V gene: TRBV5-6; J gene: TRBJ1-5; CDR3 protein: CASSLAGGGNQPQHF
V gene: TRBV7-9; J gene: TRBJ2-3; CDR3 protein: CASRQAGPQYF
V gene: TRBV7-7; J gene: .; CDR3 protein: CASSPDRNSYEQYF
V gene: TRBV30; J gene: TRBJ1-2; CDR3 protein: CAWSPDRVYGYTF
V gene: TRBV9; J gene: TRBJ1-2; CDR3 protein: CASSPGGTGVAGYTF
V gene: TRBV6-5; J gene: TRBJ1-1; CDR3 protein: CASSFLAKGTEAFF
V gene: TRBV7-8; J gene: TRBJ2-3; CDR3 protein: CASSSRTSGGTDTQYF